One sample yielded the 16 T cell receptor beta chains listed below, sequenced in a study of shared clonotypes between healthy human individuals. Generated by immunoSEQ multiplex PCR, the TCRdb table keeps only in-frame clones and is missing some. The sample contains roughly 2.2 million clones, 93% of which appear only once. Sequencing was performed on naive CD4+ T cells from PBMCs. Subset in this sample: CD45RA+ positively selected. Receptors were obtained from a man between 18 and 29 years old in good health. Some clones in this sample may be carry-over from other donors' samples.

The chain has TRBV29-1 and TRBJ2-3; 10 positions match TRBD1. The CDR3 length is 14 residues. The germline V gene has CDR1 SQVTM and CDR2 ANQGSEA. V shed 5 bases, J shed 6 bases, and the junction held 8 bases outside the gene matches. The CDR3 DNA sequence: TGCAGCGTTCTTGGACAGGGGGGTTGGGATACGCAGTATTTT. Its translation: CSVLGQGGWDTQYF.

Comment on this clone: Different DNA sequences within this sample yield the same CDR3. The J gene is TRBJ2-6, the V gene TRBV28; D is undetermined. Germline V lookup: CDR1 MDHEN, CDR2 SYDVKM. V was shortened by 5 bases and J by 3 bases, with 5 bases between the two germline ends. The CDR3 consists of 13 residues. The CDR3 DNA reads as TGTGCCAGCAGTCTAGGTGGGGCCAACGTCCTGACTTTC. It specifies CASSLGGANVLTF.

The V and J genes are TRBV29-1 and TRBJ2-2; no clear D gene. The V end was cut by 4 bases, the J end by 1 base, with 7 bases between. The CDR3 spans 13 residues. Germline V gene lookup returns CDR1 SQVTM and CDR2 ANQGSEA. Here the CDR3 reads CSVGLKNTGELFF. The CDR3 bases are TGCAGCGTTGGACTCAAGAACACCGGGGAGCTGTTTTTT.

The CDR3 region is CASRTGSAYNEQFF. Written as DNA, the CDR3 is TGTGCCAGCAGGACAGGAAGTGCATACAATGAGCAGTTCTTC. The chain has TRBV28 and TRBJ2-1; maybe TRBD1 (6 bases). Germline V CDR1 and CDR2: MDHEN, SYDVKM. Deletions cut 6 bases from V and 4 bases from J, with 13 bases between. CDR3 length equals 14 residues.

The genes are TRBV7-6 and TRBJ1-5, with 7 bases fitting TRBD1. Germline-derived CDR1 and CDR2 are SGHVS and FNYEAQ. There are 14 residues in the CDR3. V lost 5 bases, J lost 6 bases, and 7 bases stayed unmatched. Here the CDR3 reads CASSPQTGPQPQHF. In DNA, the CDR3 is TGTGCCAGCAGCCCGCAGACAGGGCCTCAGCCCCAGCATTTT.

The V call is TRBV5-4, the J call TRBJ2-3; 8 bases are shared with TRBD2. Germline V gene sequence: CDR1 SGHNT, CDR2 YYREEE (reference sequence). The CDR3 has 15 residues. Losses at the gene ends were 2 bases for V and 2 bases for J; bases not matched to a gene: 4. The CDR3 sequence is CASSFGRGATDTQYF. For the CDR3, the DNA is TGTGCCAGCAGCTTTGGGCGGGGGGCCACAGATACGCAGTATTTT.

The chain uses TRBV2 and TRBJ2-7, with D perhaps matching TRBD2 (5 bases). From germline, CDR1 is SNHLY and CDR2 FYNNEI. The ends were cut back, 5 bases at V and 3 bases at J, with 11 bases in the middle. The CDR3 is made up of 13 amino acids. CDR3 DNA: TGTGCCAGCAGTACGGGGTACGACTACGAGCAGTACTTC. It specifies CASSTGYDYEQYF.

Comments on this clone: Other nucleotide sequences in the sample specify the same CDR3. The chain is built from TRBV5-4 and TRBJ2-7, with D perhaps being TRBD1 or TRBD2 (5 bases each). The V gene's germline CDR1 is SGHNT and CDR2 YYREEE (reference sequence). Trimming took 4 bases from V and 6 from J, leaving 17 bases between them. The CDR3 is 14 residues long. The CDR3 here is CASSLAGGRVEQYF. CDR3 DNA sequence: TGTGCCAGCAGCCTAGCTGGGGGAAGGGTCGAGCAGTACTTC.

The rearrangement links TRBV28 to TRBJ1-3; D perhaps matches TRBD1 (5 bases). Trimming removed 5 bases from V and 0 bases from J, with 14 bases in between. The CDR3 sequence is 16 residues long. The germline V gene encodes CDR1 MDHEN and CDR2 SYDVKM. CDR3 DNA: TGTGCCAGCAGTCCGCCTCTGGGACGCTCTGGAAACACCATATATTTT. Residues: CASSPPLGRSGNTIYF.

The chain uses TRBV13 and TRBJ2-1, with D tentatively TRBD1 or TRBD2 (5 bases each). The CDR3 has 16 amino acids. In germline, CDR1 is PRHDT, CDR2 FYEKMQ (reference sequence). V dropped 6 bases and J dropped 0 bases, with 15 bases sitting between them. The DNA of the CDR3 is TGTGCCAGCAGGGGGGAAACCGATAGCTCCTACAATGAGCAGTTCTTC. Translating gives CASRGETDSSYNEQFF.

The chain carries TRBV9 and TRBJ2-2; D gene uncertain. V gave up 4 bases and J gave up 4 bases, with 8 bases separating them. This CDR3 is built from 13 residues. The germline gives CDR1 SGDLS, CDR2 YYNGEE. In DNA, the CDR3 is TGTGCCAGCAGCTCTCGAGCCACCGGGGAGCTGTTTTTT. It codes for CASSSRATGELFF.

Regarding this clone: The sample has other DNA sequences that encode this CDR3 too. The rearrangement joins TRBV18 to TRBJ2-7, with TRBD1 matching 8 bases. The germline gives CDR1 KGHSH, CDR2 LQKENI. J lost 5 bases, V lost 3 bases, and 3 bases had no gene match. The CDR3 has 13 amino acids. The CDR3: CASSPDREDEQYF. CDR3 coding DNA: TGTGCCAGCTCACCGGACAGGGAGGACGAGCAGTACTTC.

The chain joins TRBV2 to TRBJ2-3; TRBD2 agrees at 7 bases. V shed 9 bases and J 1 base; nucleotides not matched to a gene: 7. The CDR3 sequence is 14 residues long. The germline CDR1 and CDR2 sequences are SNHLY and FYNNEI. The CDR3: CASSSGAGTDTQYF. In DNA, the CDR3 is TGTGCCAGTTCTAGCGGAGCAGGCACAGATACGCAGTATTTT.

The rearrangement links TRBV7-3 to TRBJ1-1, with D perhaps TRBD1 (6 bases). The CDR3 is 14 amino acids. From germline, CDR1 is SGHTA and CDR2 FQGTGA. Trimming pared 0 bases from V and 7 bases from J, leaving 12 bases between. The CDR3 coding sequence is TGTGCCAGCAGCTTAACCCCCGGACAGAGTGAAGCTTTCTTT. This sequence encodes CASSLTPGQSEAFF.

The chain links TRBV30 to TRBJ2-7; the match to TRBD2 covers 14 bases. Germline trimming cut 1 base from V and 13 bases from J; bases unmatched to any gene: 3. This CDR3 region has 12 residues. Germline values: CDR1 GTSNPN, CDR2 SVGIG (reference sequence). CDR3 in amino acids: CAWSATSGRAYF. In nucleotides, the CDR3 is TGTGCCTGGAGTGCGACTAGCGGGAGGGCCTACTTC.

The CDR3 DNA reads TGTGCCGCGCTCGACAGGGGTCCTAATGAAAAACTGTTTTTT. Translating gives CAALDRGPNEKLFF. The V gene is TRBV28, the J gene TRBJ1-4, with 8 bases lining up with TRBD1. The germline gives CDR1 MDHEN, CDR2 SYDVKM. With 11 bases clipped from V and 3 bases from J, the junction kept 8 bases outside the gene matches. This CDR3 contains 14 residues.